Listed below are T cell receptor beta chains from one sample, sequenced in a study of blood T cell repertoires in COVID-19. The repertoire was sequenced with immunoSEQ multiplex PCR; TCRdb's copy has only in-frame clones and lacks some. The sample lists fewer than 300,000 clones, 80% to 90% occurring once. The sequenced sample was PBMCs or T cells enriched from blood (not recorded which). The origin of the receptors is a woman aged 25 to 39 who had recovered from COVID-19. The CDR3 runs from the conserved cysteine through the conserved F or W. D genes are given only for firm matches. Part of the rows lack a size; the others show once, few, many or a class for expanded clones.

abundance	d_gene	v_gene	j_gene	CDR3aa	CDR3nt
NA	NA	TRBV2	TRBJ2-1	CASSGRHSGEQFF	TGTGCCAGCAGTGGCAGACACAGCGGTGAGCAGTTCTTC
once	TRBD1	TRBV10-2	TRBJ1-1	CASSDQGGTEAFF	TGCGCCAGCAGTGACCAGGGGGGCACTGAAGCTTTCTTT
NA	NA	TRBV18	TRBJ1-4	CASSPRGVQDSGNEKLFF	TGTGCCAGCTCACCAAGGGGCGTTCAGGATAGTGGTAATGAAAAACTGTTTTTT
NA	TRBD1	TRBV5-6	TRBJ1-6	CASRGTGDSPLHF	TGTGCCAGCAGAGGGACAGGGGATTCACCCCTCCACTTT
NA	TRBD2	TRBV5-4	TRBJ2-3	CASSLLAAGTDTQYF	TGTGCCAGCAGCTTATTGGCAGCGGGGACAGATACGCAGTATTTT
NA	NA	TRBV30	TRBJ1-3	CAWNIGTGWDTIYF	TGTGCCTGGAATATCGGTACAGGCTGGGACACCATATATTTT
NA	NA	TRBV27	TRBJ2-7	CASSFWAEGNGEQYF	TGTGCCAGCAGTTTTTGGGCGGAGGGGAATGGCGAGCAGTACTTC
NA	TRBD2	TRBV5-1	TRBJ2-5	CASRSTQGGGETQYF	TGCGCCAGCAGATCGACCCAGGGCGGGGGAGAGACCCAGTACTTC
NA	TRBD1	TRBV24-1	TRBJ2-2	CATSDDRGRTGELFF	TGTGCCACCAGTGATGACAGGGGGCGTACCGGGGAGCTGTTTTTT
NA	NA	TRBV6-5	TRBJ1-2	CASRPNQGMYGYTF	TGTGCCAGCAGACCAAATCAGGGGATGTATGGCTACACCTTC
NA	TRBD2	TRBV7-8	TRBJ2-1	CASSPAGAKDEQFF	TGTGCCAGCAGCCCAGCGGGAGCCAAAGATGAGCAGTTCTTC
NA	NA	TRBV9	TRBJ2-7	CASSPGQSTYEQYF	TGTGCCAGCAGCCCCGGACAGAGTACCTACGAGCAGTACTTC
NA	NA	TRBV7-8	TRBJ1-1	CASSLAAGALNTEAFF	TGTGCCAGCAGCTTAGCGGCAGGGGCCCTGAACACTGAAGCTTTCTTT
NA	NA	TRBV27	TRBJ2-3	CASKSQAGSTDTQYF	TGTGCCAGCAAAAGTCAGGCGGGGAGCACAGATACGCAGTATTTT
NA	TRBD1	TRBV28	TRBJ1-5	CASSKGGSNQPQHF	TGTGCCAGCAGTAAAGGGGGCAGCAATCAGCCCCAGCATTTT
NA	NA	TRBV7-2	TRBJ1-2	CASSPRTASYGYTF	TGTGCCAGCAGTCCTCGGACAGCGAGCTATGGCTACACCTTC